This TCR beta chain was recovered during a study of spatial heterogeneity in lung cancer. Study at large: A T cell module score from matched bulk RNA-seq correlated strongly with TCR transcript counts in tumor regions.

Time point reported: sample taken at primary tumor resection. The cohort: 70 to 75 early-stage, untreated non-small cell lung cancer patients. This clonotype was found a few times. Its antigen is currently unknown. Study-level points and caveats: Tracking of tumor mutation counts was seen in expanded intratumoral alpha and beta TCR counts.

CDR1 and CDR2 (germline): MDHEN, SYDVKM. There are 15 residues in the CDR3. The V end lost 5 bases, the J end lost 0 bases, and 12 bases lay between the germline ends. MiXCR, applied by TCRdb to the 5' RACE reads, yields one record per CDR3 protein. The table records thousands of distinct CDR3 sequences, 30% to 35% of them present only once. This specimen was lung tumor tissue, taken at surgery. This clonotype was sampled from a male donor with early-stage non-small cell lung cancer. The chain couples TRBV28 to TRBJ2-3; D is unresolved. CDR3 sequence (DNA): TGTGCCAGCAGTCGGACGGACCCTAGCACAGATACGCAGTATTTT. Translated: CASSRTDPSTDTQYF.